The entry below describes one TCR beta chain. Original processing methods: Amplified reference gene primers provided the basis for estimating nucleated cell counts. Produced via immunoSEQ multiplex PCR; TCRdb's table is partial and in-frame only. V, J and clone size are taken as reported in that table, and D and trimming were inferred from the DNA itself. Here the sample spans roughly 220,000 clones, around 86% being singletons. The CDR3 spans 22 residues. J gave up 5 bases and V 6 bases, and 34 bases lay outside the gene matches. CDR1 is SGHRS, CDR2 YFSETQ, per germline. This sample is part of a study of blood T cell repertoires in COVID-19. At the level of the study: The samples span acute and convalescent COVID-19 from the United States, Italy and Spain. T cells, B-cell-depleted T cells, or PBMCs supplied cDNA or gDNA.

Sample: peripheral blood. V usage is TRBV5-1 and J usage is TRBJ1-2; 7 bases are shared with TRBD1. This clonotype was sampled from a man in his thirties or forties who had recovered from COVID-19. This chain's CDR3 is CASKGFRDSLLADTDMGYGYTF. Here the CDR3 DNA reads TGCGCCAGCAAGGGATTCCGGGACAGCCTACTAGCGGACACCGACATGGGTTATGGCTACACCTTC. The full variable domain, in which reference TRBV5-1 and TRBJ1-2 provide the parts outside the CDR3, is KAGVTQTPRYLIKTRGQQVTLSCSPISGHRSVSWYQQTPGQGLQFLFEYFSETQRNKGNFPGRFSGRQFSNSRSEMNVSTLELGDSALYLCASKGFRDSLLADTDMGYGYTFGSGTRLTVV.